The 10 T cell receptor beta chains reported below all come from one sample, sequenced in a study of blood T cell repertoires in COVID-19. Data came from immunoSEQ multiplex PCR; TCRdb stores just in-frame clones and leaves some out. The top ten hold approximately 1.6% of the sample, which has fewer than 300,000 clones, around 87% seen once. Input material: peripheral blood. The receptor source for this set is a woman between 40 and 50 years old who had recovered from COVID-19.

This chain connects TRBV12-3 or TRBV12-4 to TRBJ2-3; possible D gene TRBD2, 5 bases. The CDR3 is 13 residues long. Trimming shortened V by 6 bases and J by 4 bases, and 11 bases separated the two germline ends. The CDR3 here is CASSPIGADTQYF. The CDR3 DNA sequence: TGTGCCAGCAGCCCAATCGGGGCAGATACGCAGTATTTT.

This chain links TRBV6-5 with TRBJ2-1; 7 bases line up with TRBD2. This CDR3 region has 15 residues. CDR1 and CDR2 (germline): MNHEY, SVGAGI. V lost 1 base, J lost 10 bases, and 10 bases stayed unmatched. The CDR3 sequence is CASSYLGGGRQEQFF. CDR3 DNA: TGTGCCAGCAGTTACTTGGGGGGGGGACGGCAAGAGCAGTTCTTC.

This chain links TRBV10-3 with TRBJ2-5; 8 nucleotides line up with TRBD2. J lost 4 bases, V lost 4 bases, and 11 bases had no gene match. This CDR3 region has 16 residues. CDR1 is ENHRY and CDR2 is SYGVKD in the germline V gene. DNA of the CDR3: TGTGCCATCAGTGCTCTGGCGGGGGGACGGGGAGAGACCCAGTACTTC. This gives the protein CAISALAGGRGETQYF.

At least ten counts were recorded for this clone. The same CDR3 can be traced to other DNA sequences in this sample. The V and J genes are TRBV5-1 and TRBJ2-7; 9 bases map to TRBD2. J was trimmed by 3 bases and V by 0 bases; bases with no gene match: 4. Germline CDR1 and CDR2: SGHRS and YFSETQ. CDR3 size: 15 residues. CDR3 protein: CASSLVLAGNYEQYF. The CDR3 bases are TGCGCCAGCAGCTTGGTTCTAGCGGGGAACTACGAGCAGTACTTC. Combining the CDR3 with reference TRBV5-1 and TRBJ2-7 gives the whole variable domain KAGVTQTPRYLIKTRGQQVTLSCSPISGHRSVSWYQQTPGQGLQFLFEYFSETQRNKGNFPGRFSGRQFSNSRSEMNVSTLELGDSALYLCASSLVLAGNYEQYFGPGTRLTVT.

This chain connects TRBV2 to TRBJ1-5; no clear D. Germline V CDR1 and CDR2: SNHLY, FYNNEI. With 7 bases removed from V and 0 bases from J, the gap between germline ends came to 19 bases. This CDR3 contains 17 residues. This chain's CDR3 is CASTEDRHPYSNQPQHF. CDR3 DNA sequence: TGTGCCAGCACCGAAGATCGACACCCATATAGCAATCAGCCCCAGCATTTT.

This clone occurred once. J is TRBJ1-2 and V is TRBV5-1, with TRBD1 matching over 8 bases. Germline V lookup: CDR1 SGHRS, CDR2 YFSETQ. Unmatched junction bases numbered 6, after V lost 5 bases and J lost 3 bases. This CDR3 spans 14 amino acids. The CDR3 DNA follows: TGCGCCAGCAGTTTGACAGGGGACGACTATGGCTACACCTTC. Its translation: CASSLTGDDYGYTF.

The V gene is TRBV4-3, the J gene TRBJ1-3; no reliable D call. V was clipped by 0 bases and J by 8 bases, with 8 bases between them. The CDR3 consists of 13 residues. Germline CDR1 LGHNA, CDR2 YSLEER. The CDR3, as DNA: TGCGCCAGCAGCCAAGATATGGGAGACACCATATATTTT. It codes for CASSQDMGDTIYF.

The rearrangement joins TRBV2 to TRBJ2-3, with 8 bases identical to TRBD2. The CDR3 extends over 15 amino acids. CDR1 is SNHLY and CDR2 is FYNNEI in the germline V gene. V was pared by 4 bases and J by 7 bases, with 10 bases of the junction left unmatched. This CDR3 reads CASSVSGGPLNTQYF. The CDR3, as DNA: TGTGCCAGCAGTGTAAGCGGGGGCCCCCTTAATACGCAGTATTTT.

The rearrangement joins TRBV4-2 to TRBJ1-2; a weak D match, TRBD1 (5 bases). CDR1 and CDR2 (germline): LGHNA, YNFKEQ. This CDR3 region has 14 residues. V shed 0 bases and J shed 3 bases, with 8 bases lying between them. The CDR3, as DNA: TGTGCCAGCAGCCAAGATGGGGCAGACTATGGCTACACCTTC. Translation gives CASSQDGADYGYTF.

This clone occurred a few times. The chain has TRBV2 and TRBJ2-3; 9 bases align to TRBD1. The CDR3 is made up of 18 amino acids. Trimming at V came to 6 bases and at J to 2 bases, leaving 15 bases not matched to a gene. Germline V gene sequence: CDR1 SNHLY, CDR2 FYNNEI. The CDR3 protein is CASSDGGFRDRDTDTQYF. DNA for the CDR3: TGTGCCAGCAGCGATGGGGGCTTCCGGGACAGGGACACAGATACGCAGTATTTT.